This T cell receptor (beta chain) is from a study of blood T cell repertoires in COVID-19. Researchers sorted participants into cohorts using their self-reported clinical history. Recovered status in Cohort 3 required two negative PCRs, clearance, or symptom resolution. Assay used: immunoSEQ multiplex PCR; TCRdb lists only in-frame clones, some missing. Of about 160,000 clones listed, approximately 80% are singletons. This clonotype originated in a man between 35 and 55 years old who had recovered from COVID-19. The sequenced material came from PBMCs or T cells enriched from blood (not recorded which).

In DNA, the CDR3 is TGTGCCAGCAGTGGAGACAGGGTTGCCTACACCTTC. It specifies CASSGDRVAYTF. V gene TRBV12-3 or TRBV12-4 combines with J gene TRBJ1-2; 7 bases are a match to TRBD1. The CDR3 runs to 12 residues. Trimming at V came to 5 bases and at J to 10 bases, leaving 7 bases not matched to a gene.